Shown below are 32 T cell receptor beta chains from a single sample sequenced in a study of blood T cell repertoires in COVID-19 (dated by TCRdb to the early 2020s). Receptor libraries were prepared by the immunoSEQ multiplex PCR assay. Here the immuneACCESS table is served through TCRdb, limited to in-frame sequences with V and J called. Missing clones are a known gap in these copies; in checked studies unresolved V genes cover under half, and the rest lacks a known reason. The sample table records roughly 250,000 clones; around 90% of these occur just once. The top ten constitute roughly 6.3% of the sample. The sequenced sample was PBMCs or T cells enriched from blood (not recorded which). These receptors came from a woman aged 25 to 39 with acute COVID-19.

This chain connects TRBV28 to TRBJ1-1; possible D gene TRBD1, 5 bases. Per germline, CDR1 MDHEN and CDR2 SYDVKM. The V end was cut by 6 bases, the J end by 0 bases, with 20 bases between. This CDR3 contains 17 residues. CDR3 protein: CASRKRAGGHMNTEAFF. The CDR3 DNA sequence: TGTGCCAGCAGGAAAAGAGCGGGAGGACACATGAACACTGAAGCTTTCTTT. Filled out from reference TRBV28 and TRBJ1-1, the complete variable domain reads DVKVTQSSRYLVKRTGEKVFLECVQDMDHENMFWYRQDPGLGLRLIYFSYDVKMKEKGDIPEGYSVSREKKERFSLILESASTNQTSMYLCASRKRAGGHMNTEAFFGQGTRLTVV.

CDR3 region: CASSQTGGRNGYTF. The CDR3 DNA is TGTGCCAGCTCCCAAACCGGGGGTCGGAATGGCTACACCTTC. The J gene is TRBJ1-2, the V gene TRBV6-5; weak D call: TRBD1 (5 bases). The germline gives CDR1 MNHEY, CDR2 SVGAGI. This CDR3 has 14 residues. The V end was cut by 8 bases, the J end by 6 bases, with 19 bases between.

J is TRBJ2-1 and V is TRBV6-5; a weak D match, TRBD2 (7 bases). From germline, CDR1 is MNHEY and CDR2 SVGAGI. This CDR3 spans 13 amino acids. Trimming stripped 6 bases from V and 5 bases from J, with 11 bases between. Here the CDR3 reads CASRQGLHNEQFF. CDR3 nucleotides: TGTGCCAGCAGACAGGGACTACACAATGAGCAGTTCTTC.

The rearrangement uses TRBV6-2 or TRBV6-3 and TRBJ2-5, with D maybe TRBD2 (6 bases). Germline CDR1 is MNHEY and CDR2 is SVGEGT. V was pared by 0 bases and J by 5 bases, with 13 bases between. This CDR3 spans 15 amino acids. The CDR3 region is CASSYSKTGAETQYF. DNA for the CDR3: TGTGCCAGCAGTTACTCGAAGACGGGAGCGGAGACCCAGTACTTC.

This clone appeared a few times. The chain combines TRBV7-6 with TRBJ2-7, with D tentatively TRBD1 (5 bases). V lost 0 bases, J lost 6 bases, and 9 bases lay in between. The CDR3 is made up of 13 amino acids. The germline gives CDR1 SGHVS, CDR2 FNYEAQ. Here the CDR3 reads CASSLAVGAEQYF. The DNA for the CDR3 is TGTGCCAGCAGCTTAGCGGTAGGGGCCGAGCAGTACTTC.

This chain uses TRBV19 with TRBJ1-5; 11 nucleotides align to TRBD1. The CDR3 is 15 amino acids. CDR1 LNHDA and CDR2 SQIVND come from the germline V gene (reference sequence). V lost 4 bases to trimming and J lost 3 bases; unmatched junction nucleotides: 2. The CDR3 loop reads CASSRTGGSNQPQHF. Here the CDR3 DNA reads TGTGCCAGTAGTAGGACAGGGGGCTCCAATCAGCCCCAGCATTTT.

This chain links TRBV6-5 with TRBJ2-5; D is perhaps TRBD1 (6 bases). Germline CDR1 MNHEY, CDR2 SVGAGI. The germline V and J ends were trimmed by 6 bases and 5 bases, with 10 bases remaining between them. The CDR3 is 12 amino acids. CDR3 protein: CASRQGRETQYF. In nucleotides, the CDR3 is TGTGCCAGCAGACAGGGTAGGGAGACCCAGTACTTC.

This chain connects TRBV5-1 to TRBJ2-3, with D perhaps TRBD2 (5 bases). The CDR3 runs 14 residues. V was trimmed by 4 bases and J by 4 bases, leaving 13 bases between them. Germline V gene sequence: CDR1 SGHRS, CDR2 YFSETQ. As DNA, the CDR3 is TGCGCCAGCAGCAGAGCGGTGGCATCAGATACGCAGTATTTT. The encoded protein is CASSRAVASDTQYF. The full variable domain, with the rest looked up from reference TRBV5-1 and TRBJ2-3, is KAGVTQTPRYLIKTRGQQVTLSCSPISGHRSVSWYQQTPGQGLQFLFEYFSETQRNKGNFPGRFSGRQFSNSRSEMNVSTLELGDSALYLCASSRAVASDTQYFGPGTRLTVL.

The chain couples TRBV9 to TRBJ1-4, with TRBD1 matching 8 bases. CDR1 SGDLS and CDR2 YYNGEE come from the germline V gene. J gave up 14 bases and V 4 bases, and 10 bases lay outside the gene matches. The CDR3 loop spans 13 amino acids. CDR3 DNA sequence: TGTGCCAGCAGCTCAGGACAGGGCCAGCGGCTGTTTTTT. Encoded protein: CASSSGQGQRLFF.

The chain links TRBV9 to TRBJ2-5; D ambiguous. V was shortened by 3 bases and J by 9 bases, with 15 bases between the two germline ends. CDR3 length: 13 residues. CDR1 is SGDLS and CDR2 is YYNGEE in the germline V gene. As DNA, the CDR3 is TGTGCCAGCAGCGACCATCAAGGTCGGGCCCAGTACTTC. It translates to CASSDHQGRAQYF. The entire variable domain, with the rest obtained from reference TRBV9 and TRBJ2-5, is as follows: DSGVTQTPKHLITATGQRVTLRCSPRSGDLSVYWYQQSLDQGLQFLIQYYNGEERAKGNILERFSAQQFPDLHSELNLSSLELGDSALYFCASSDHQGRAQYFGPGTRLLVL.

This chain links TRBV9 with TRBJ2-4, with 9 nucleotides matching TRBD1. Germline V lookup: CDR1 SGDLS, CDR2 YYNGEE. This CDR3 has 15 amino acids. Trimming took 4 bases from V and 4 from J; bases not matched to a gene: 6. CDR3 sequence reads: CASSSRTGVKNIQYF. The CDR3, as DNA: TGTGCCAGCAGCTCCCGGACAGGGGTTAAAAACATTCAGTACTTC.

CDR3 DNA sequence: TGTGCCAGCAGTCCCGGGACTGACTACGAGCAGTACTTC. This codes for CASSPGTDYEQYF. The chain has TRBV25-1 and TRBJ2-7, with a tentative D call TRBD2 (6 bases). The germline CDR1 and CDR2 sequences are MGHDK and SYGVNS. This CDR3 contains 13 residues. Trimming shortened V by 5 bases and J by 3 bases, and 11 bases separated the two germline ends.

V gene TRBV15 combines with J gene TRBJ2-5, with 10 positions matching TRBD1. Germline CDR1 LNHNV, CDR2 YYDKDF (reference sequence). Germline trimming cut 2 bases from V and 3 bases from J; bases unmatched to any gene: 3. The CDR3 has 15 amino acids. The CDR3 nucleotides are TGTGCCACCAGCAGACGTGGGACAGGGGAAGAGACCCAGTACTTC. It encodes CATSRRGTGEETQYF.

V and J are TRBV7-9 and TRBJ1-3, with a tentative D call TRBD1 (5 bases). The length of the CDR3 is 15 residues. V was cut by 8 bases and J by 0 bases, with 14 bases left in between. The germline gives CDR1 SEHNR, CDR2 FQNEAQ (reference sequence). The CDR3 here is CASAAGGASGNTIYF. The CDR3 region has the DNA TGTGCCAGCGCAGCGGGAGGGGCCTCTGGAAACACCATATATTTT.

The rearrangement links TRBV12-3 or TRBV12-4 to TRBJ1-1; D possibly corresponds to TRBD1 (6 bases). V lost 5 bases and J 6 bases, leaving 13 bases between the germline ends. This CDR3 has 13 amino acids. CDR3 coding DNA: TGTGCCAGCAGTGTCCGTGAGGGGGCTGAAGCTTTCTTT. Translating it yields CASSVREGAEAFF.

This clone was counted a few times. J is TRBJ1-3 and V is TRBV5-1, with 8 bases fitting TRBD1. The CDR3 runs 14 residues. V gave up 4 bases and J gave up 1 base; unmatched junction bases: 1. Germline CDR1 reads SGHRS; CDR2 reads YFSETQ. This CDR3 is CASSRTGSGNTIYF. DNA for the CDR3: TGCGCCAGCAGCCGGACAGGGTCTGGAAACACCATATATTTT.

The chain is built from TRBV28 and TRBJ1-6; D is unresolved. Germline values: CDR1 MDHEN, CDR2 SYDVKM. Trimming pared 11 bases from V and 3 bases from J, leaving 11 bases between. The CDR3 sequence is 13 residues long. CDR3 amino acids: CAGRVGYNSPLHF. The CDR3 region has the DNA TGTGCCGGGAGGGTCGGCTATAATTCACCCCTCCACTTT.

Only a few counts were recorded for this clone. The rearrangement uses TRBV5-8 and TRBJ1-5, with 9 bases identical to TRBD1. This CDR3 region has 17 residues. Germline V gene data show CDR1 as SGHTS and CDR2 as YDEGEE. Losses at the gene ends were 4 bases for V and 4 bases for J; bases not matched to a gene: 12. For the CDR3, the DNA is TGTGCCAGCAGCGAATTGTTGGGGACAGGGCTTAATCAGCCCCAGCATTTT. It codes for CASSELLGTGLNQPQHF. The entire variable domain, with the rest obtained from reference TRBV5-8 and TRBJ1-5, is as follows: EAGVTQSPTHLIKTRGQQATLRCSPISGHTSVYWYQQALGLGLQFLLWYDEGEERNRGNFPPRFSGRQFPNYSSELNVNALELEDSALYLCASSELLGTGLNQPQHFGDGTRLSIL.

This rearrangement joins TRBV5-6 to TRBJ2-5; D ambiguous. Trimming cost V 5 bases and J 2 bases, with 7 bases left between them. Germline V lookup: CDR1 SGHDT, CDR2 YYEEEE. This CDR3 is 12 amino acids long. The chain's CDR3 is CASRGGQETQYF. CDR3 in DNA: TGTGCCAGCAGAGGCGGACAAGAGACCCAGTACTTC.

V is TRBV5-6 and J is TRBJ2-7; unclear D gene. V lost 7 bases, J lost 2 bases, and 16 bases lay in between. The CDR3 has 14 amino acids. Germline CDR1 and CDR2: SGHDT and YYEEEE. The CDR3 loop reads CASRRIGGTYEQYF. The CDR3 coding sequence is TGTGCCAGCCGACGAATTGGCGGAACCTACGAGCAGTACTTC.

The chain joins TRBV2 to TRBJ1-5; the D is unclear. The germline V gene has CDR1 SNHLY and CDR2 FYNNEI. Trimming removed 4 bases from V and 4 bases from J, with 8 bases in between. This CDR3 is built from 13 residues. The CDR3 bases are TGTGCCAGCAGTGTGAGACAAAATCAGCCCCAGCATTTT. Residues: CASSVRQNQPQHF.

The chain combines TRBV6-5 with TRBJ2-7, with 8 bases fitting TRBD2. The V and J ends lost 5 bases and 5 bases, in that order; junction bases with no gene match: 5. Germline loops: CDR1 MNHEY, CDR2 SVGAGI. The CDR3 consists of 13 residues. The CDR3 protein is CASSSGSNNEQYF. DNA of the CDR3: TGTGCCAGCAGTAGCGGGAGTAACAACGAGCAGTACTTC.

This clone was seen once. The CDR3 end shows no conserved phenylalanine or tryptophan, and so a read error is likely. The limits of the CDR3 on the DNA are not certain, so only TCRdb's listed CDR3 is given. J is TRBJ2-3 and V is TRBV3-1 (or the pseudogene TRBV3-2); the D call TRBD2 from the table was never checked on the DNA. The CDR3 length equals 12 residues, ends included. Germline V gene data show CDR1 as LGHDT and CDR2 as YNNKEL (reference sequence). CDR3 in amino acids: CASSYLGPHARY.

This sequence joins TRBV28 and TRBJ1-6, with 11 bases identical to TRBD1. The CDR3 totals 16 residues. CDR1 and CDR2 from the germline V gene are MDHEN and SYDVKM. V was pared by 3 bases and J by 7 bases, with 5 bases of the junction left unmatched. The CDR3 reads CASSFTGTGGNSPLHF. CDR3 DNA sequence: TGTGCCAGCAGTTTTACCGGGACAGGGGGGAATTCACCCCTCCACTTT. The complete variable domain, with remaining parts taken from reference TRBV28 and TRBJ1-6, reads DVKVTQSSRYLVKRTGEKVFLECVQDMDHENMFWYRQDPGLGLRLIYFSYDVKMKEKGDIPEGYSVSREKKERFSLILESASTNQTSMYLCASSFTGTGGNSPLHFGNGTRLTVT.

This clone has just one count. The chain is built from TRBV4-3 and TRBJ2-4, with 8 bases identical to TRBD2. Germline-derived CDR1 and CDR2 are LGHNA and YSLEER. The CDR3 contains 18 residues. V shed 1 base and J 4 bases; nucleotides not matched to a gene: 12. The CDR3, as DNA: TGCGCCAGCAGCCAAGGCCGGGGGGGTACCCCCCAAAAAAACATTCAGTACTTC. This codes for CASSQGRGGTPQKNIQYF.

The V and J genes are TRBV5-4 and TRBJ2-5; TRBD2 matches 7 bases. J lost 5 bases, V lost 0 bases, and 1 base had no gene match. The CDR3 loop spans 13 amino acids. Germline V gene data show CDR1 as SGHNT and CDR2 as YYREEE (reference sequence). The CDR3 reads CASSLAGRETQYF. The CDR3 DNA is TGTGCCAGCAGCTTGGCCGGGAGGGAGACCCAGTACTTC.

The chain uses TRBV27 and TRBJ1-1; perhaps TRBD1 as D (5 bases). The ends were cut back, 3 bases at V and 8 bases at J, with 13 bases in the middle. The CDR3 consists of 13 residues. Germline assignment: CDR1 MNHEY and CDR2 SMNVEV (reference sequence). In DNA, the CDR3 is TGTGCCAGCAGTTTCTTCACCAGGGTAGAAGCTTTCTTT. It translates to CASSFFTRVEAFF.

This clone occurred once. One junction end disagrees with the germline gene, perhaps due to a read error. The chain joins TRBV28 to TRBJ1-2; D may be TRBD1 (5 bases). Germline V gene sequence: CDR1 MDHEN, CDR2 SYDVKM. The CDR3 length is 12 residues. CDR3 amino acids: CASSLSMTELFF. The CDR3, as DNA: TGTGCCAGCAGTTTATCGATGACAGAGTTATTCTTC.

The chain is built from TRBV21-1 and TRBJ1-1; the tabulated D call, TRBD1, remains unverified against the DNA. TRBV21-1 counts as a pseudogene. The CDR3 length is 21 residues. In nucleotides, the CDR3 is TGTGCCAGCAGCAAAGTGGGAAATGGTCCAGGGGGCCGAAAAATGAACACTGAAGCTTTCTTT. Translated: CASSKVGNGPGGRKMNTEAFF.

This rearrangement joins TRBV7-2 to TRBJ1-5, with 7 positions matching TRBD1. CDR1 and CDR2 from the germline V gene are SGHTA and FQGNSA. The CDR3 covers 15 residues. After removal of 5 bases from V and 6 bases from J, the junction contained 10 bases not matched to a gene. CDR3 loop: CASSPGDRQFQPQHF. In DNA, the CDR3 is TGTGCCAGCAGCCCTGGGGACAGACAATTTCAGCCCCAGCATTTT.

The V gene is TRBV5-5, the J gene TRBJ1-5; 9 bases are shared with TRBD1. Germline V gives CDR1 SGHKS, CDR2 YYEKEE (reference sequence). The J segment lost 5 bases and the V segment lost 2 bases, leaving 5 bases of the junction unmatched. The CDR3 spans 15 residues. CDR3: CASSFFWTGDQPQHF. In DNA form, the CDR3 reads TGTGCCAGCAGCTTCTTTTGGACAGGGGATCAGCCCCAGCATTTT. Drawing the rest from reference TRBV5-5 and TRBJ1-5, the complete variable domain is DAGVTQSPTHLIKTRGQQVTLRCSPISGHKSVSWYQQVLGQGPQFIFQYYEKEERGRGNFPDRFSARQFPNYSSELNVNALLLGDSALYLCASSFFWTGDQPQHFGDGTRLSIL.

The chain uses TRBV29-1 and TRBJ2-3; 8 bases fit TRBD2. Germline-derived CDR1 and CDR2 are SQVTM and ANQGSEA. The ends lost 4 bases at V and 4 bases at J; junction bases unmatched: 16. The CDR3 is made up of 17 amino acids. DNA for the CDR3: TGCAGCGTTGCCCCCCGTGGGGTGGCGGGAGGTGCAGATACGCAGTATTTT. Residues: CSVAPRGVAGGADTQYF.